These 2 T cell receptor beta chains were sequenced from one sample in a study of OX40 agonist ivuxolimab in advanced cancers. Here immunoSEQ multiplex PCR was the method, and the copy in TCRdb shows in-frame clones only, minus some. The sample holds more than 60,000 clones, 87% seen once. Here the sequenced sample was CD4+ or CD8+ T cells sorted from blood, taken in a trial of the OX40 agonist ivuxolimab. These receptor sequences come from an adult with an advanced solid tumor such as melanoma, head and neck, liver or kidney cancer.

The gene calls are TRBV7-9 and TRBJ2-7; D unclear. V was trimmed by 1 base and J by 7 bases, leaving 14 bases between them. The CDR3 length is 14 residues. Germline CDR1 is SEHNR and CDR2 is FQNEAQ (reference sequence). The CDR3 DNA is TGTGCCAGCAGCTTAGACGCCAGGCTTGAGGAGCAGTACTTC. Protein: CASSLDARLEEQYF.

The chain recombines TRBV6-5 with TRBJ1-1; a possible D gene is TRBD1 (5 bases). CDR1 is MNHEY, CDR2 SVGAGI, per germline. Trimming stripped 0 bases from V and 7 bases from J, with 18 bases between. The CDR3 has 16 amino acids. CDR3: CASSYSGPKGIREAFF. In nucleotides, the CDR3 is TGTGCCAGCAGTTACTCGGGCCCTAAGGGGATCCGTGAAGCTTTCTTT.